This T cell receptor (beta chain) was retrieved from a study of T cell changes during pregnancy in multiple sclerosis. Using immunoSEQ multiplex PCR, the repertoire was profiled, and TCRdb retains in-frame clones only, with some absent. Of roughly 99,000 clones in the sample, roughly 94% were seen once. This clonotype originated in a female donor in good health, enrolled as a control in a pregnancy study. The specimen comprised peripheral blood, sampled after pregnancy.

The CDR3 region is CASSSNYQGIGGYTF. The CDR3 nucleotides read TGTGCCAGCAGTTCTAATTATCAGGGGATCGGGGGCTACACCTTC. The chain links TRBV5-5 to TRBJ1-2, with D perhaps matching TRBD1 (6 bases). The CDR3 sequence is 15 residues long. Deletions cut 5 bases from V and 8 bases from J, with 22 bases between. The V gene's germline CDR1 is SGHKS and CDR2 YYEKEE (reference sequence).